What follows are 26 T cell receptor beta chains derived from one specimen sequenced in a study of T cells in Graves' hyperthyroidism and ophthalmopathy. Amplification of TCR beta CDR3 regions was performed using RNA transcripts as template. First-round RT-PCR targeting the TCR CDR3 was performed with the HTBI primer set. TCRdb reprocessed the multiplex PCR reads via MiXCR and lists one record per CDR3 protein. The sample yields about 640,000 distinct CDR3 sequences, 20% seen once. The sample comprised blood. The receptors shown here come from a man aged 25-45 years with Graves' ophthalmopathy.

This clonotype was counted ten times or more. This chain joins TRBV7-6 and TRBJ2-7; TRBD2 might be the D (6 bases). V gave up 5 bases and J gave up 7 bases, with 15 bases separating them. Germline-derived CDR1 and CDR2 are SGHVS and FNYEAQ. This CDR3 is built from 13 residues. CDR3 DNA: TGTGCCAGCAGCCAGGGCCTGGGGAGGGAGCAGTACTTC. Translated, it gives CASSQGLGREQYF.

This clonotype was seen a few times. V is TRBV29-1 and J is TRBJ2-7; 12 nucleotides align to TRBD2. Germline V gene data show CDR1 as SQVTM and CDR2 as ANQGSEA. V trimming: 5 bases; J trimming: 4 bases; junction bases outside the gene matches: 9. The length of the CDR3 is 15 residues. The CDR3, as DNA: TGCAGCGTTCCAACGACTAGCGGGAGTGGGTACGAGCAGTACTTC. It translates to CSVPTTSGSGYEQYF.

The V and J genes are TRBV19 and TRBJ1-1; D call uncertain. The CDR3 is made up of 20 amino acids. Trimming removed 5 bases at V and 1 base at J, with 29 bases between. Germline values: CDR1 LNHDA, CDR2 SQIVND (reference sequence). The CDR3 here is CASSPYRVMSGGRQNTEAFF. Written as DNA, the CDR3 is TGTGCCAGTAGTCCCTACCGGGTGATGTCGGGCGGAAGGCAGAACACTGAAGCTTTCTTT.

This chain connects TRBV30 to TRBJ1-2; the D is unclear. The CDR3 loop spans 13 amino acids. The V end was cut by 2 bases, the J end by 8 bases, with 15 bases between. CDR1 is GTSNPN and CDR2 is SVGIG in the germline V gene (reference sequence). This CDR3 reads CAWSYGETGGYTF. The CDR3 DNA reads TGTGCCTGGAGTTACGGGGAAACCGGAGGCTACACCTTC.

J is TRBJ1-1 and V is TRBV4-3; no clear D gene. The length of the CDR3 is 14 residues. Looked up from germline, CDR1 is LGHNA and CDR2 is YSLEER. Trimming took 2 bases from V and 1 from J, leaving 8 bases between them. The chain's CDR3 is CASSQTAGNTEAFF. In nucleotides, the CDR3 is TGCGCCAGCAGCCAAACGGCGGGGAACACTGAAGCTTTCTTT.

The V gene is TRBV6-8, the J gene TRBJ2-1; 14 bases fit TRBD2. Trimming at V came to 4 bases and at J to 6 bases, leaving 8 bases not matched to a gene. Germline V gene lookup returns CDR1 MNHGY and CDR2 SAAAGT. The CDR3 is 17 residues long. CDR3: CASSSRTSGRTVNEQFF. CDR3 nucleotide sequence: TGTGCCAGCAGTTCCCGGACTAGCGGGAGGACGGTCAATGAGCAGTTCTTC.

This clonotype was seen ten or more times. J is TRBJ2-1 and V is TRBV5-1, with D uncertain. Trimming took off 4 bases at V and 8 bases at J, with 10 bases between the two ends. CDR3 size: 12 residues. Germline V gene data show CDR1 as SGHRS and CDR2 as YFSETQ. CDR3 in amino acids: CASSPLGDEQFF. The CDR3 coding sequence is TGCGCCAGCAGCCCGCTTGGGGATGAGCAGTTCTTC.

This clonotype was seen more than once but under ten times. The V gene is TRBV20-1, the J gene TRBJ2-5, with D possibly being TRBD1 (7 bases). The CDR3 covers 14 residues. Germline V gene data show CDR1 as DFQATT and CDR2 as SNEGSKA (reference sequence). CDR3 sequence (DNA): TGCACCCAAACGCCCAGGGGGGATCAAGAGACCCAGTACTTC. Its protein is CTQTPRGDQETQYF.

The J gene is TRBJ2-7, the V gene TRBV5-1; possibly TRBD1 or TRBD2 for D (5 bases each). There are 14 residues in the CDR3. The V end was cut by 5 bases, the J end by 0 bases, with 12 bases between. Germline lookup yields CDR1 SGHRS and CDR2 YFSETQ. CDR3 sequence reads: CASRPPGSSYEQYF. CDR3 in DNA: TGCGCCAGCAGACCCCCAGGGAGCTCCTACGAGCAGTACTTC.

This clonotype was observed at least ten times. The rearrangement uses TRBV11-2 and TRBJ2-5, with 8 bases matching TRBD1. The CDR3 consists of 15 residues. Germline V gene lookup returns CDR1 SGHAT and CDR2 FQNNGV. V dropped 1 base and J dropped 4; count of bases not matched to a gene: 5. The CDR3, as DNA: TGTGCCAGCAGCTTAGGGGCAGGGGGCGGAGAGACCCAGTACTTC. It encodes CASSLGAGGGETQYF.

CDR3 nucleotide sequence: TGTGCCACCAGTGGGGACAGGCAAAGGCTTAGGCTGTTTTTT. Amino acid sequence: CATSGDRQRLRLFF. The J gene is TRBJ2-2, the V gene TRBV24-1; 8 nucleotides match TRBD1. Trimming at V came to 5 bases and at J to 13 bases, leaving 11 bases not matched to a gene. The germline V gene has CDR1 KGHDR and CDR2 SFDVKD. CDR3 size: 14 residues.

This chain joins TRBV7-2 and TRBJ2-7, with D uncertain. The CDR3 loop spans 13 amino acids. The V end lost 2 bases, the J end lost 6 bases, and 11 bases lay between the germline ends. Germline V gives CDR1 SGHTA, CDR2 FQGNSA. The CDR3 here is CASSLRVQLEQYF. In nucleotides, the CDR3 is TGTGCCAGCAGCTTACGGGTCCAGCTCGAGCAGTACTTC.

J is TRBJ2-7 and V is TRBV9, with D hard to call. V was pared by 0 bases and J by 3 bases, with 7 bases between. Germline V lookup: CDR1 SGDLS, CDR2 YYNGEE. The CDR3 totals 13 residues. Here the CDR3 reads CASSVGHGYEQYF. In nucleotides, the CDR3 is TGTGCCAGCAGCGTAGGCCACGGCTACGAGCAGTACTTC.

V gene TRBV5-4 combines with J gene TRBJ1-1; tentatively, D is TRBD1 (5 bases). V lost 4 bases and J lost 2, with 15 bases in between. CDR3 length equals 15 residues. Germline V gives CDR1 SGHNT, CDR2 YYREEE (reference sequence). The chain's CDR3 is CASSKPTGGNTEAFF. The CDR3 coding sequence is TGTGCCAGCAGCAAACCCACAGGAGGCAACACTGAAGCTTTCTTT.

The V call is TRBV7-2, the J call TRBJ1-3; 7 bases are shared with TRBD1. V gave up 5 bases and J gave up 6 bases; unmatched junction bases: 4. The CDR3 sequence is 13 residues long. CDR1 is SGHTA, CDR2 FQGNSA, per germline. DNA of the CDR3: TGTGCCAGCAGCCGCGACAGGGTAAACACCATATATTTT. As protein: CASSRDRVNTIYF.

The chain has TRBV5-4 and TRBJ1-1; the D is unclear. The CDR3 is 15 residues long. CDR1 is SGHNT, CDR2 YYREEE, per germline (reference sequence). V lost 1 base and J 1 base, leaving 11 bases between the germline ends. The CDR3 spells CASSLHNGQNTEAFF. CDR3 nucleotide sequence: TGTGCCAGCAGCTTGCATAACGGTCAGAACACTGAAGCTTTCTTT.

This clonotype has a count of ten or more. The chain combines TRBV7-2 with TRBJ2-5; 9 bases are shared with TRBD2. V shed 1 base, J shed 6 bases, and the junction held 12 bases outside the gene matches. Per germline, CDR1 SGHTA and CDR2 FQGNSA. The CDR3 spans 17 residues. The CDR3 protein is CASSLGKGRAGGQTQYF. CDR3 nucleotide sequence: TGTGCCAGCAGCTTAGGGAAGGGACGAGCGGGAGGTCAGACCCAGTACTTC.

This clonotype was counted between two and nine times. The chain joins TRBV28 to TRBJ1-5, with D unresolved. Germline loops: CDR1 MDHEN, CDR2 SYDVKM. The CDR3 sequence is 14 residues long. The germline V and J ends were trimmed by 6 bases and 0 bases, with 9 bases remaining between them. CDR3 DNA: TGTGCCAGCAGCCGGCACAATAGCAATCAGCCCCAGCATTTT. Protein sequence: CASSRHNSNQPQHF. Combining the CDR3 with reference TRBV28 and TRBJ1-5 gives the whole variable domain DVKVTQSSRYLVKRTGEKVFLECVQDMDHENMFWYRQDPGLGLRLIYFSYDVKMKEKGDIPEGYSVSREKKERFSLILESASTNQTSMYLCASSRHNSNQPQHFGDGTRLSIL.

There are many counts of this clonotype. The chain couples TRBV11-2 to TRBJ2-2; D tentatively fits TRBD1 or TRBD2 (5 bases each). The CDR3 extends over 16 amino acids. Germline V gene sequence: CDR1 SGHAT, CDR2 FQNNGV. The V end was cut by 4 bases, the J end by 0 bases, with 12 bases between. CDR3 loop: CASSSSGTANTGELFF. In DNA form, the CDR3 reads TGTGCCAGCAGCTCCTCCGGGACGGCGAACACCGGGGAGCTGTTTTTT.

The table lists this clonotype with a few counts. The V call is TRBV12-3 or TRBV12-4, the J call TRBJ1-6; D unclear. The CDR3 length is 15 residues. Trimming removed 6 bases at V and 6 bases at J, with 15 bases between. The CDR3 bases are TGTGCCAGCAGCGGTGACATTGGGTTTAATTCACCCCTCCACTTT. Translated: CASSGDIGFNSPLHF.

The chain couples TRBV11-2 to TRBJ1-6; no reliable D call. This CDR3 comprises 18 residues. V was clipped by 3 bases and J by 0 bases, with 15 bases between them. The germline V gene encodes CDR1 SGHAT and CDR2 FQNNGV. In DNA form, the CDR3 reads TGTGCCAGCAGCTTGGAGGGCGGACGGGTCTCCTATAATTCACCCCTCCACTTT. This sequence encodes CASSLEGGRVSYNSPLHF.

This clonotype was picked up many times. This chain joins TRBV7-9 and TRBJ2-7, with D perhaps matching TRBD2 (6 bases). Between the trimmed V and J ends, which lost 3 bases and 2 bases, there was a span of 14 bases. The CDR3 length is 15 residues. Germline V gene sequence: CDR1 SEHNR, CDR2 FQNEAQ (reference sequence). CDR3 sequence reads: CASSFGAGRTYEQYF. CDR3 DNA sequence: TGTGCCAGCAGCTTTGGGGCGGGAAGGACCTACGAGCAGTACTTC.

A few counts support this clonotype. The chain combines TRBV19 with TRBJ2-2; D remains unclear. The CDR3 covers 13 residues. The germline V gene has CDR1 LNHDA and CDR2 SQIVND (reference sequence). Trimming left V 3 bases short and J 7 bases short, with 9 bases between. CDR3 DNA sequence: TGTGCCAGTAGTATCAGAGGTGACGGGGAGCTGTTTTTT. Translation: CASSIRGDGELFF. The full variable domain, in which reference TRBV19 and TRBJ2-2 provide the parts outside the CDR3, is DGGITQSPKYLFRKEGQNVTLSCEQNLNHDAMYWYRQDPGQGLRLIYYSQIVNDFQKGDIAEGYSVSREKKESFPLTVTSAQKNPTAFYLCASSIRGDGELFFGEGSRLTVL.

This clonotype was seen at least ten times. This sequence joins TRBV27 and TRBJ2-1, with 7 bases aligning to TRBD2. Germline V CDR1 and CDR2: MNHEY, SMNVEV (reference sequence). Losses at the gene ends were 11 bases for V and 3 bases for J; bases not matched to a gene: 7. This CDR3 has 13 residues. CDR3 coding DNA: TGTGCCTCCACCGGGACTAACTACAATGAGCAGTTCTTC. Translating gives CASTGTNYNEQFF.

This clonotype was detected a few times. The chain carries TRBV24-1 and TRBJ2-1; 9 nucleotides agree with TRBD1. V trimming: 3 bases; J trimming: 4 bases; junction bases outside the gene matches: 9. The CDR3 runs 17 residues. Germline assignment: CDR1 KGHDR and CDR2 SFDVKD. The CDR3 nucleotides are TGTGCCACCAGTGATGGGGGGGGACAGGGAAAATACAATGAGCAGTTCTTC. This sequence encodes CATSDGGGQGKYNEQFF.

Remarks on this clonotype: A much larger clone sits a single nucleotide away, making a read error possible. This chain connects TRBV11-2 to TRBJ2-3; D is possibly TRBD1 (5 bases). The CDR3 contains 14 residues. Germline values: CDR1 SGHAT, CDR2 FQNNGV. DNA of the CDR3: TGTACCAGCAGCTTAAGCGACAGTATGGATACGCAGTATTTT. Translated: CTSSLSDSMDTQYF.